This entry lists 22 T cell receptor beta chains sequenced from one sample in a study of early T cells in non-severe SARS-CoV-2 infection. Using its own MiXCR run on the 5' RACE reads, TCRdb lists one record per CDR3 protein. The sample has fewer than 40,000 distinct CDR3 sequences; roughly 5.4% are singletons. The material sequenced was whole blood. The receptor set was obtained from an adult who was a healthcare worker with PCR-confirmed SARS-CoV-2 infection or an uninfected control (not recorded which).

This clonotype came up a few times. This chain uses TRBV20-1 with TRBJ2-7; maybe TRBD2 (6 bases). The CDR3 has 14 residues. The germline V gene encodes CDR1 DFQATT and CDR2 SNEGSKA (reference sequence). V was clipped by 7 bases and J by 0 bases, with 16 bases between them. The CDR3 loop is CSVIHRGSSYEQYF. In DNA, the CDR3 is TGCAGTGTAATCCACCGGGGGAGCTCCTACGAGCAGTACTTC.

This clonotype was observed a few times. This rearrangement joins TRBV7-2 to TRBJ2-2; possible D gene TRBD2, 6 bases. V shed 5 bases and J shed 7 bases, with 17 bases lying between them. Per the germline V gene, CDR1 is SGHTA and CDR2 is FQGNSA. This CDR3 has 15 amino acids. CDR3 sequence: CASSPGVSGIGELFF. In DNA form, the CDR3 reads TGTGCCAGCAGCCCGGGGGTCTCCGGGATCGGGGAGCTGTTTTTT.

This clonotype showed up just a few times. In DNA form, the CDR3 reads TGTGCCAGCAGCGAAGCGGCTAGCGGGAGGCCACAAGATACGCAGTATTTT. It encodes CASSEAASGRPQDTQYF. The rearrangement links TRBV11-2 to TRBJ2-3; 11 positions match TRBD2. V shed 5 bases, J shed 5 bases, and the junction held 12 bases outside the gene matches. This CDR3 comprises 17 residues. Germline lookup yields CDR1 SGHAT and CDR2 FQNNGV.

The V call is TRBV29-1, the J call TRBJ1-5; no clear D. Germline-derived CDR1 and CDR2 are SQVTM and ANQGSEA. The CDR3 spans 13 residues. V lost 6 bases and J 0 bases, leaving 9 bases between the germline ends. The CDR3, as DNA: TGCAGCGTCCAGACGAATAGCAATCAGCCCCAGCATTTT. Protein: CSVQTNSNQPQHF.

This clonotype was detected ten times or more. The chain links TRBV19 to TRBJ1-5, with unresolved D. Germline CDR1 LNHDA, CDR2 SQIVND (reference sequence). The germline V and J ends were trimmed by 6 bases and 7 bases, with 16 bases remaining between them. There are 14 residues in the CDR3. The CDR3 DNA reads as TGTGCCAGTAGATGGGGAGGAGGGAGCCAGCCCCAGCATTTT. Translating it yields CASRWGGGSQPQHF.

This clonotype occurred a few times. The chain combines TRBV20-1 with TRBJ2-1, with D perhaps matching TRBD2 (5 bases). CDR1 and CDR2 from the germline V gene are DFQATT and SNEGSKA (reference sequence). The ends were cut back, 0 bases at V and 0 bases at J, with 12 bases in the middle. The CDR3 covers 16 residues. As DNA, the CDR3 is TGCAGTGCTAGAGATCCGGGGTACGGCTCCTACAATGAGCAGTTCTTC. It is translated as CSARDPGYGSYNEQFF.

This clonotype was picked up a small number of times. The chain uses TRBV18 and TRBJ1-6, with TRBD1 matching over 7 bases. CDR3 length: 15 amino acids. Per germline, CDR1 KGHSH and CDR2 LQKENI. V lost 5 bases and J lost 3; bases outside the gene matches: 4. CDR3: CASSSGQNYNSPLHF. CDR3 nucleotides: TGTGCCAGCTCATCGGGACAGAACTATAATTCACCCCTCCACTTT.

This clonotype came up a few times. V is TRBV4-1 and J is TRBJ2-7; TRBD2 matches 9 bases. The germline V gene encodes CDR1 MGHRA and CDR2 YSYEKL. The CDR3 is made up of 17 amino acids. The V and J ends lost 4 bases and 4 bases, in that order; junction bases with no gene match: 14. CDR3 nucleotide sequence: TGCGCCAGCAGCCCGGCCGGAGGGCCAGCGGGAGGATACGAGCAGTACTTC. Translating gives CASSPAGGPAGGYEQYF.

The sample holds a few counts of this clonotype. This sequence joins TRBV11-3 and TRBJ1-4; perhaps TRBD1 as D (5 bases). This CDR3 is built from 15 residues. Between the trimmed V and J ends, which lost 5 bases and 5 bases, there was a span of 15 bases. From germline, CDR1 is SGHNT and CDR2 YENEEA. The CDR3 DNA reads TGTGCCAGCAGCGGGTCCGGGACGGCAAATGAAAAACTGTTTTTT. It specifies CASSGSGTANEKLFF.

In DNA, the CDR3 is TGTGCCAGCAGCTTACTAGCGGGAGGAACAGATACGCAGTATTTT. Its translation: CASSLLAGGTDTQYF. The rearrangement uses TRBV7-2 and TRBJ2-3; 11 bases fit TRBD2. The CDR3 is 15 amino acids. With V trimmed by 2 bases and J by 3 bases, 1 base remained unmatched. CDR1 is SGHTA, CDR2 FQGNSA, per germline.

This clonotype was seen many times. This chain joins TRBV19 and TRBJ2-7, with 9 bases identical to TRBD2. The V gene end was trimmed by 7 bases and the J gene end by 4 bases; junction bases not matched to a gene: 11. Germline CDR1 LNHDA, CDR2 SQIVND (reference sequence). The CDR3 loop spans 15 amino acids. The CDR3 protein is CASKPFAGGWYEQYF. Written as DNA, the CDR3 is TGTGCCAGTAAGCCCTTTGCGGGAGGGTGGTACGAGCAGTACTTC.

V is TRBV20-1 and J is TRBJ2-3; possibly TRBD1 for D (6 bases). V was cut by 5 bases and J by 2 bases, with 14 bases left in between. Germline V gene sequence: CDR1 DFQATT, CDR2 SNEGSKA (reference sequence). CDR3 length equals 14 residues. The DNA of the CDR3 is TGCAGTGCTCCTGGGGGCGGGTCCACAGATACGCAGTATTTT. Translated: CSAPGGGSTDTQYF.

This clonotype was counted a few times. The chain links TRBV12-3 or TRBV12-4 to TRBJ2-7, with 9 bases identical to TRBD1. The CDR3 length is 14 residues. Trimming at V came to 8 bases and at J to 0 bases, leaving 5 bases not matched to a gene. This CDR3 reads CASLGTGSSYEQYF. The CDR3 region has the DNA TGTGCCAGCCTGGGGACAGGGAGCTCCTACGAGCAGTACTTC.

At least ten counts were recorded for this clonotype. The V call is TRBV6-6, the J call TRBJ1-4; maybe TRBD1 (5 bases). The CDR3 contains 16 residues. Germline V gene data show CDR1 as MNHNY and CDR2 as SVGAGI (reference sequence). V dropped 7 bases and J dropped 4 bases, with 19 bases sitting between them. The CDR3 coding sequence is TGTGCCAGCACTCCCTACGGGGGGGGGTATAATGAAAAACTGTTTTTT. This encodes CASTPYGGGYNEKLFF.

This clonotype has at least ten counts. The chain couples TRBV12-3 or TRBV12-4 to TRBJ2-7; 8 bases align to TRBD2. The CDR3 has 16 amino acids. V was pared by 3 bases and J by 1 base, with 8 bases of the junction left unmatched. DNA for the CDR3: TGTGCCAGCAGTTTGGGGACTAGGAGTGTATCCTACGAGCAGTACTTC. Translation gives CASSLGTRSVSYEQYF.

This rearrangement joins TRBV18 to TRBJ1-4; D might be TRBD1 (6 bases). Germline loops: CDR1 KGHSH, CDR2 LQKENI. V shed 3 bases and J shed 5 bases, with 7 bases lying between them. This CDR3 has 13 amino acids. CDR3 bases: TGTGCCAGCTCACCGAGGGGGAATGAAAAACTGTTTTTT. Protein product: CASSPRGNEKLFF.

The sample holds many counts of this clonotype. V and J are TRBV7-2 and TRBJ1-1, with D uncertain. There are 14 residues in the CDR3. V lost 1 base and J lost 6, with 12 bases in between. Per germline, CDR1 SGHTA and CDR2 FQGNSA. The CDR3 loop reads CASSLGHLMAEAFF. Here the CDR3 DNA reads TGTGCCAGCAGCTTAGGACATTTAATGGCTGAAGCTTTCTTT. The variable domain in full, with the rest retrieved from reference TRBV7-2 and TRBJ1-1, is GAGVSQSPSNKVTEKGKDVELRCDPISGHTALYWYRQSLGQGLEFLIYFQGNSAPDKSGLPSDRFSAERTGGSVSTLTIQRTQQEDSAVYLCASSLGHLMAEAFFGQGTRLTVV.

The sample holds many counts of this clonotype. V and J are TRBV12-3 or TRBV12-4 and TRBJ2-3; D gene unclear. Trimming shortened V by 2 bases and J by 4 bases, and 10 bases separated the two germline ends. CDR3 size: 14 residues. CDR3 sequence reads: CASSLSPNADTQYF. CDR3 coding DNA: TGTGCCAGCAGTTTATCCCCCAACGCAGATACGCAGTATTTT.

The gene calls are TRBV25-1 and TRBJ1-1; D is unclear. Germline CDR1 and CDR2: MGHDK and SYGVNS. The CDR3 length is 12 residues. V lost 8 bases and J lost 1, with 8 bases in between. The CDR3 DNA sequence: TGTGCCAGCCGAAAGTGGAACACTGAAGCTTTCTTT. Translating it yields CASRKWNTEAFF.

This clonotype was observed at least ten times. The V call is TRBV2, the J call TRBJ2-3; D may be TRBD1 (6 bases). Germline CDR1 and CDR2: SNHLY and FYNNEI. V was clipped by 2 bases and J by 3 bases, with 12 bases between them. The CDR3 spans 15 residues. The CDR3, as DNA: TGTGCCAGCAGTGAACTAGGGGACAAAACAGATACGCAGTATTTT. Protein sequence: CASSELGDKTDTQYF.

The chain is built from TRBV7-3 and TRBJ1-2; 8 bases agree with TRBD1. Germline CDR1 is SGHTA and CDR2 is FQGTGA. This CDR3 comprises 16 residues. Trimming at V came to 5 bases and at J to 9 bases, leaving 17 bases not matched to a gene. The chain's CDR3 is CASSAYPGQGWASYTF. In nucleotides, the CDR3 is TGTGCCAGCAGCGCGTATCCCGGACAGGGTTGGGCCAGCTACACCTTC.

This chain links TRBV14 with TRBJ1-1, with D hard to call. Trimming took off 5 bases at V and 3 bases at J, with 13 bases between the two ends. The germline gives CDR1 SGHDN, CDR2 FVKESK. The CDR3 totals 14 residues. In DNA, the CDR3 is TGTGCCAGCAGCAAAACCAGGCAGTACACTGAAGCTTTCTTT. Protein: CASSKTRQYTEAFF.